Listed here are 26 T cell receptor beta chains from one sample, sequenced in a study of blood T cell repertoires in COVID-19. Data came from immunoSEQ multiplex PCR; TCRdb stores just in-frame clones and leaves some out. Found here are 200,000 to 250,000 clones, approximately 90% of them singletons; the top ten hold under 14%. Sequencing was carried out using PBMCs or T cells enriched from blood (not recorded which). These receptors were taken from a man aged 30 to 39 who had recovered from COVID-19.

The chain links TRBV9 to TRBJ2-1; TRBD1 aligns across 9 bases. CDR1 is SGDLS and CDR2 is YYNGEE in the germline V gene. The CDR3 is 15 amino acids. V lost 0 bases, J lost 8 bases, and 6 bases stayed unmatched. The CDR3 region has the DNA TGTGCCAGCAGCGTAGAGGGACAGGGTACAGATGAGCAGTTCTTC. Protein product: CASSVEGQGTDEQFF.

The gene calls are TRBV5-5 and TRBJ2-3, with 7 positions matching TRBD2. CDR1 and CDR2 from the germline V gene are SGHKS and YYEKEE (reference sequence). This CDR3 comprises 17 residues. Trimming at V came to 4 bases and at J to 0 bases, leaving 11 bases not matched to a gene. CDR3 sequence (DNA): TGTGCCAGCAGCCGAGGGACTACCCTGAATAGCACAGATACGCAGTATTTT. This codes for CASSRGTTLNSTDTQYF.

This chain links TRBV2 with TRBJ2-5; 9 bases map to TRBD1. CDR3 length: 14 residues. With V trimmed by 6 bases and J by 5 bases, 7 bases remained unmatched. Germline-derived CDR1 and CDR2 are SNHLY and FYNNEI. The CDR3 nucleotides read TGTGCCAGCAGCGGACAGGGGATAGGGGAGACCCAGTACTTC. Its translation is CASSGQGIGETQYF.

This clone was counted a single time. This chain joins TRBV4-2 and TRBJ2-1; 10 positions match TRBD2. The CDR3 covers 17 residues. The V and J ends lost 4 bases and 7 bases, in that order; junction bases with no gene match: 13. From germline, CDR1 is LGHNA and CDR2 YNFKEQ. The DNA of the CDR3 is TGTGCCAGCAGCCCGACTCTGGTACTAGCGGGAAATAATGAGCAGTTCTTC. Translated, it gives CASSPTLVLAGNNEQFF.

This rearrangement joins TRBV7-9 to TRBJ1-1, with D possibly matching TRBD1 (5 bases). V gave up 1 base and J gave up 5 bases, with 11 bases separating them. This CDR3 contains 14 residues. Germline CDR1 SEHNR, CDR2 FQNEAQ (reference sequence). This CDR3 is CASSLGGGNTEAFF. The CDR3 DNA reads as TGTGCCAGCAGCTTAGGCGGGGGGAATACTGAAGCTTTCTTT.

This clone came up a few times. Other DNA variants within this sample encode the same CDR3. V gene TRBV7-4 combines with J gene TRBJ1-5, with D possibly being TRBD1 (5 bases). V lost 8 bases, J lost 1 base, and 21 bases lay in between. The CDR3 runs 17 residues. Germline V gives CDR1 SGHVT, CDR2 SQSDAQ. CDR3 amino acids: CASPHGYGGGSNQPQHF. In DNA form, the CDR3 reads TGTGCCAGCCCCCACGGATACGGGGGGGGGAGCAATCAGCCCCAGCATTTT.

The rearrangement links TRBV28 to TRBJ1-2; a weak D match, TRBD1 (5 bases). The CDR3 extends over 13 amino acids. The V and J ends lost 5 bases and 5 bases respectively, with 12 bases between them. CDR1 and CDR2 (germline): MDHEN, SYDVKM. CDR3 loop: CASSERGGYGYTF. CDR3 coding DNA: TGTGCCAGCAGTGAAAGGGGAGGGTATGGCTACACCTTC.

The rearrangement links TRBV14 to TRBJ2-7, with TRBD2 identical over 8 bases. This CDR3 region has 13 residues. CDR1 SGHDN and CDR2 FVKESK come from the germline V gene. With V trimmed by 4 bases and J by 6 bases, 5 bases remained unmatched. The CDR3 region has the DNA TGTGCCAGCAGCCGAGGACTAGCCGGCGAGCAGTACTTC. This gives the protein CASSRGLAGEQYF.

The gene calls are TRBV27 and TRBJ2-1; TRBD2 is a possible D gene (5 bases). CDR1 is MNHEY, CDR2 SMNVEV, per germline (reference sequence). This CDR3 has 11 residues. Trimming shortened V by 3 bases and J by 9 bases, and 6 bases separated the two germline ends. Here the CDR3 DNA reads TGTGCCAGCAGTTTCGGAGGTGAGCAGTTCTTC. It specifies CASSFGGEQFF.

This chain connects TRBV28 to TRBJ1-1; D is possibly TRBD1 (5 bases). Germline V lookup: CDR1 MDHEN, CDR2 SYDVKM. Trimming removed 1 base at V and 1 base at J, with 13 bases between. The CDR3 loop spans 16 amino acids. CDR3 in DNA: TGTGCCAGCAGTTTATCCTCCTCGACAGCGAACACTGAAGCTTTCTTT. Its protein product is CASSLSSSTANTEAFF.

V is TRBV19 and J is TRBJ1-2; the match to TRBD1 covers 7 bases. CDR1 and CDR2 (germline): LNHDA, SQIVND (reference sequence). CDR3 size: 15 residues. J was trimmed by 6 bases and V by 3 bases; bases with no gene match: 10. The CDR3 reads CASSMQEGTAHGYTF. The CDR3 DNA follows: TGTGCCAGTAGTATGCAAGAGGGGACAGCCCATGGCTACACCTTC.

J is TRBJ2-3 and V is TRBV5-1; possibly TRBD2 for D (6 bases). Germline CDR1 SGHRS, CDR2 YFSETQ. The CDR3 loop spans 16 amino acids. V lost 4 bases and J 3 bases, leaving 18 bases between the germline ends. Here the CDR3 reads CASSRLAGFVTDTQYF. As DNA, the CDR3 is TGCGCCAGCAGCCGCCTGGCGGGGTTCGTAACAGATACGCAGTATTTT.

This clone was recorded a few times. The genes are TRBV7-8 and TRBJ1-2, with D possibly being TRBD1 (5 bases). The V and J ends lost 5 bases and 6 bases respectively, with 13 bases between them. Germline assignment: CDR1 SGHVS and CDR2 FQNEAQ. The CDR3 totals 13 residues. The chain's CDR3 is CASSPPGEDGYTF. In nucleotides, the CDR3 is TGTGCCAGCAGCCCCCCGGGGGAAGATGGCTACACCTTC.

The chain carries TRBV6-5 and TRBJ1-5; D unresolved. The ends were cut back, 7 bases at V and 5 bases at J, with 18 bases in the middle. The CDR3 sequence is 15 residues long. Germline loops: CDR1 MNHEY, CDR2 SVGAGI. CDR3 nucleotide sequence: TGTGCCAGCATCCGGGAGAACATAATCCATCAGCCCCAGCATTTT. Its protein is CASIRENIIHQPQHF.

The rearrangement uses TRBV7-9 and TRBJ1-1; 10 bases align to TRBD1. The CDR3 has 14 amino acids. Germline trimming cut 1 base from V and 10 bases from J; bases unmatched to any gene: 6. Germline CDR1 SEHNR, CDR2 FQNEAQ (reference sequence). The CDR3 bases are TGTGCCAGCAGCTTAGGACAGGGGGCCTTGACAGCTTTCTTT. Its translation is CASSLGQGALTAFF.

The gene calls are TRBV27 and TRBJ2-7, with 7 bases matching TRBD1. The J segment lost 2 bases and the V segment lost 2 bases, leaving 3 bases of the junction unmatched. CDR1 MNHEY and CDR2 SMNVEV come from the germline V gene (reference sequence). CDR3 length equals 14 residues. This CDR3 is CASSLRQGTYEQYF. As DNA, the CDR3 is TGTGCCAGCAGTTTAAGACAGGGAACCTACGAGCAGTACTTC.

The V and J genes are TRBV5-4 and TRBJ2-1; 8 positions match TRBD2. Germline V gene sequence: CDR1 SGHNT, CDR2 YYREEE (reference sequence). The CDR3 consists of 15 residues. With 4 bases clipped from V and 0 bases from J, the junction kept 3 bases outside the gene matches. CDR3 protein: CASSPGGVSYNEQFF. In DNA, the CDR3 is TGTGCCAGCAGCCCCGGGGGGGTCTCCTACAATGAGCAGTTCTTC.

This clone occurred a few times. The chain uses TRBV5-1 and TRBJ2-3, with unresolved D. From germline, CDR1 is SGHRS and CDR2 YFSETQ. Trimming shortened V by 0 bases and J by 4 bases, and 12 bases separated the two germline ends. The CDR3 sequence is 15 residues long. The CDR3 sequence is CASSLAGVGPDTQYF. CDR3 nucleotides: TGCGCCAGCAGCTTGGCAGGTGTTGGGCCAGATACGCAGTATTTT. Using reference TRBV5-1 and TRBJ2-3 for the parts outside the CDR3, the full variable domain is KAGVTQTPRYLIKTRGQQVTLSCSPISGHRSVSWYQQTPGQGLQFLFEYFSETQRNKGNFPGRFSGRQFSNSRSEMNVSTLELGDSALYLCASSLAGVGPDTQYFGPGTRLTVL.

This chain uses TRBV30 with TRBJ2-7; D is undetermined. The length of the CDR3 is 14 residues. Per the germline V gene, CDR1 is GTSNPN and CDR2 is SVGIG (reference sequence). V lost 1 base to trimming and J lost 4 bases, with 14 bases between them. Here the CDR3 DNA reads TGTGCCTGGAGTGGAGCCAGGAAAAAGTACGAGCAGTACTTC. It codes for CAWSGARKKYEQYF.

The chain couples TRBV7-2 to TRBJ2-7; 12 nucleotides align to TRBD2. V lost 6 bases to trimming and J lost 2 bases; unmatched junction nucleotides: 8. Germline CDR1 reads SGHTA; CDR2 reads FQGNSA. This CDR3 spans 16 amino acids. The chain's CDR3 is CASSQVRLAGAYEQYF. CDR3 nucleotides: TGTGCCAGCAGTCAAGTGCGACTAGCGGGGGCCTACGAGCAGTACTTC.

The chain is built from TRBV4-2 and TRBJ2-1, with 7 bases matching TRBD2. Unmatched junction bases numbered 5, after V lost 1 base and J lost 8 bases. The CDR3 runs to 14 residues. Looked up from germline, CDR1 is LGHNA and CDR2 is YNFKEQ. CDR3 sequence: CASSQGAAGDEQFF. In DNA form, the CDR3 reads TGTGCCAGCAGCCAAGGCGCGGCGGGAGATGAGCAGTTCTTC.

The chain is built from TRBV7-8 and TRBJ1-5; TRBD1 agrees at 9 bases. CDR3 length: 13 residues. Germline trimming cut 5 bases from V and 7 bases from J; bases unmatched to any gene: 3. CDR1 is SGHVS, CDR2 FQNEAQ, per germline. The CDR3: CASSTDRGQPQHF. CDR3 in DNA: TGTGCCAGCAGCACGGACAGGGGACAGCCCCAGCATTTT.

The V gene is TRBV4-3, the J gene TRBJ1-3, with D unclear. Between the trimmed V and J ends, which lost 0 bases and 2 bases, there was a span of 11 bases. The germline V gene encodes CDR1 LGHNA and CDR2 YSLEER. The CDR3 is made up of 16 amino acids. In nucleotides, the CDR3 is TGCGCCAGCAGCCAAGAAGGGCGGGTGGCTGGAAACACCATATATTTT. As protein: CASSQEGRVAGNTIYF.

CDR3 DNA: TGTGCCAGCATTCCGGGACAGGGTGGGCAGTTCTTC. This gives the protein CASIPGQGGQFF. This chain links TRBV28 with TRBJ2-1; 9 bases are shared with TRBD1. Germline values: CDR1 MDHEN, CDR2 SYDVKM. After removal of 7 bases from V and 12 bases from J, the junction contained 7 bases not matched to a gene. This CDR3 has 12 amino acids.

This chain joins TRBV11-2 and TRBJ1-2, with D perhaps TRBD1 (6 bases). This CDR3 is built from 13 residues. Per germline, CDR1 SGHAT and CDR2 FQNNGV. V was pared by 5 bases and J by 5 bases, with 12 bases between. CDR3 bases: TGTGCCAGCAGCCCCACACAGGGTTATGGCTACACCTTC. It is translated as CASSPTQGYGYTF.

The gene calls are TRBV27 and TRBJ1-2; possible D gene TRBD1, 6 bases. From germline, CDR1 is MNHEY and CDR2 SMNVEV (reference sequence). V shed 5 bases and J shed 7 bases, with 17 bases lying between them. This CDR3 is 14 amino acids long. The CDR3: CASSPYLGASGYTF. CDR3 in DNA: TGTGCCAGCAGTCCCTACTTGGGGGCCAGTGGCTACACCTTC.